This record covers a single TCR beta chain. Original processing methods: Scientists estimated how many nucleated cells there were by amplifying reference gene primers. Sequencing was performed with immunoSEQ multiplex PCR; in TCRdb, only in-frame clones are kept and a portion is missing. The V and J calls and clone size were taken over from that table, and D and trimming were inferred from the DNA. The table includes 180,000 or so clones, around 88% detected once. The data are from a study of blood T cell repertoires in COVID-19. Turning to the study itself: The samples span acute and convalescent COVID-19 from the United States, Italy and Spain. T cells, B-cell-depleted T cells, or PBMCs supplied cDNA or gDNA.

Germline-derived CDR1 and CDR2 are SGHDT and YYEEEE. Trimming pared 2 bases from V and 2 bases from J, leaving 10 bases between. The CDR3 totals 14 residues. Sequenced material: peripheral blood. This sequence originates from a woman in her twenties or thirties with acute or convalescent COVID-19. The J gene is TRBJ2-5, the V gene TRBV5-6, with no clear D. CDR3 amino acids: CASSFVAKQETQYF. The CDR3 DNA is TGTGCCAGCAGCTTCGTGGCAAAGCAAGAGACCCAGTACTTC.